This TCR beta chain was obtained from a study of PD-L1 blockade in urothelial cancer. Whole-study context: Male patients with bladder-origin urothelial cancer numbered about nine tenths of the roughly 29.

Germline V gene lookup returns CDR1 MNHEY and CDR2 SVGAGI. The length of the CDR3 is 15 residues. V was cut by 5 bases and J by 0 bases, with 8 bases left in between. Study-level findings and limits: Sub-median blood TCR clonality before treatment predicted longer survival.

Added to each PCR by spiking were synthetic TCR analog templates. The assay was immunoSEQ multiplex PCR, and TCRdb's table has in-frame clones only and misses some. The data show about 71,000 clones, around nine tenths seen once. Patients had urothelial carcinoma that was locally advanced or metastatic. As regards this clone: Its antigen is undetermined.

The V gene is TRBV6-5, the J gene TRBJ2-6, with D unresolved. This specimen was PBMCs, taken around atezolizumab (anti-PD-L1) treatment. The TCR was taken from a man between 60 and 70 years old with urothelial cancer. CDR3 amino acids: CASSGGYSGANVLTF. CDR3 sequence (DNA): TGTGCCAGCAGTGGCGGCTACTCTGGGGCCAACGTCCTGACTTTC.